Listed here is a single T cell receptor (beta chain). Sequencing was performed with immunoSEQ multiplex PCR; in TCRdb, only in-frame clones are kept and a portion is missing. The table records 77,000 or so clones, 90% to 95% of them present only once. This sample is drawn from a study of OX40 agonist ivuxolimab in advanced cancers. Germline V lookup: CDR1 SEHNR, CDR2 FQNEAQ (reference sequence). The CDR3 runs to 14 residues. The V segment lost 1 base and the J segment 6 bases; nucleotides outside the gene matches: 4. The source is an adult with an advanced solid tumor such as melanoma, head and neck, liver or kidney cancer. The chain joins TRBV7-9 to TRBJ2-7; 9 bases line up with TRBD1. This sample comprised CD4+ or CD8+ T cells sorted from blood, obtained in a trial of the OX40 agonist ivuxolimab. The CDR3 DNA is TGTGCCAGCAGCTTAGGGACAGGGGATCGCGAGCAGTACTTC. Amino acid sequence: CASSLGTGDREQYF.